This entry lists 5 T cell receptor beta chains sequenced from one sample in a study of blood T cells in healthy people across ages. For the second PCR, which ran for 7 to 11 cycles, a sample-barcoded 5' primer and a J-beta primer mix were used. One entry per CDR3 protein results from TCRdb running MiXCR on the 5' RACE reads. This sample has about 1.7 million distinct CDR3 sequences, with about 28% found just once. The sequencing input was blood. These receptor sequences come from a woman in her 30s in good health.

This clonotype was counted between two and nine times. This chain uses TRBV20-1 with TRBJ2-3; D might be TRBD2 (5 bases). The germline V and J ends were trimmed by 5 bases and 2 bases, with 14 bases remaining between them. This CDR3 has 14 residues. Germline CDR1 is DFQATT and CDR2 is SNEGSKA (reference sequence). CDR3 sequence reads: CSALASGPTDTQYF. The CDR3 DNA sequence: TGCAGTGCTCTTGCCAGCGGCCCCACAGATACGCAGTATTTT.

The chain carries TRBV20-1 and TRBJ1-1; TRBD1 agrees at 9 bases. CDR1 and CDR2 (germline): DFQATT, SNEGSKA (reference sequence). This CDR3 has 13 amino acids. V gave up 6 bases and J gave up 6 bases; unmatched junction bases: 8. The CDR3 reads CSALIDRGSEAFF. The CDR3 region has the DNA TGCAGTGCCCTTATTGACAGGGGGTCTGAAGCTTTCTTT.

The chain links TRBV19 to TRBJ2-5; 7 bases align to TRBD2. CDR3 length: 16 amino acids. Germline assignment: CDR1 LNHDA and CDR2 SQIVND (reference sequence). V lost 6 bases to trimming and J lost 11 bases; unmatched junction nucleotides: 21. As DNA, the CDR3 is TGTGCCAGTAGCAAGGGAGGGGAGACTAGGGCCGGCAAGCAGTACTTC. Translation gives CASSKGGETRAGKQYF.

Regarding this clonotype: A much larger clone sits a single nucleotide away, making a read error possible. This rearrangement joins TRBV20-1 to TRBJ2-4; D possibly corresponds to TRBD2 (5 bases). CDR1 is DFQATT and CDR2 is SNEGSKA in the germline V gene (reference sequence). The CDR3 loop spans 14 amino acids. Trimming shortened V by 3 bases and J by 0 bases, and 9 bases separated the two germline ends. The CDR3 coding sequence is TGCAGTGCTAGGAAGGAGGTAGCCAAAAACATTCAGTACTTC. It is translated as CSARKEVAKNIQYF.

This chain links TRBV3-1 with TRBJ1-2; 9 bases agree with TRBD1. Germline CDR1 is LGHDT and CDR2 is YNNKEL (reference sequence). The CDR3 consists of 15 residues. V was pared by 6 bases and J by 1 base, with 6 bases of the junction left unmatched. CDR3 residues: CASRAPGQGNYGYTF. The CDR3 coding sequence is TGTGCCAGCAGGGCCCCGGGACAGGGTAACTATGGCTACACCTTC.